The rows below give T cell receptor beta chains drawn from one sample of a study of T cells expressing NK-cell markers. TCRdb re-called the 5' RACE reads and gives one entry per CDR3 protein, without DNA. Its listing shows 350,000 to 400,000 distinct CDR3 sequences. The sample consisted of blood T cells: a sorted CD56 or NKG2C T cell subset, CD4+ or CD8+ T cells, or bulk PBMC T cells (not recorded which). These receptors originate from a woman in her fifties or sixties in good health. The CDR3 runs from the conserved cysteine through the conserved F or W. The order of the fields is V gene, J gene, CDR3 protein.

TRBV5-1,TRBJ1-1,CASSLLGGAEEAFF
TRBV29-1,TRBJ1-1,CSVDGVQGTEAFF
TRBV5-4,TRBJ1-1,CASSTMNTEAFF
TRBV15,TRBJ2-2,CATSRDLGIAGELFF
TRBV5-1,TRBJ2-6,CASRKTGGRSGANVLTF
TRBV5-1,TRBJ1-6,CASSLEAGGKGSPLHF
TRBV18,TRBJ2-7,CASSPRAGSYEQYF
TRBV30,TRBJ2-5,CAWEVGRETQYF
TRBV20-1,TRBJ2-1,CSARGGAGATQFF
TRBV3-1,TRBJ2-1,CASTRRGGSPREQFF
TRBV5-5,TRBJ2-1,CASSLRVETASYNEQFF
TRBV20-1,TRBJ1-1,CSARGVSVGTEAFF
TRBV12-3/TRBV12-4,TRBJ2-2,CASSFLLRGGVGELFF
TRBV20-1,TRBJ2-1,CSAREEWGWGEQFF
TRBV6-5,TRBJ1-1,CASSFNRITEAFF
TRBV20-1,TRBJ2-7,CSASGLAGAHSYEQYF
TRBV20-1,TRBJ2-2,CSARDPASSGIAGELFF
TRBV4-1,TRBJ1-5,CASSQVGRGSNQPQHF
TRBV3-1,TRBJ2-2,CASSLSQGAGELFF
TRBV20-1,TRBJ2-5,CSASDSIRETQYF
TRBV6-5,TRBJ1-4,CASRTGTRGEKLFF
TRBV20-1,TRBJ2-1,CSARGAWDSYNEQFF
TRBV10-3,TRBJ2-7,CATRDKLSGEQYF
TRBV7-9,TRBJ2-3,CASSSKGPDTQYF
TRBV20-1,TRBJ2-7,CSARTSGAAPYEQYF
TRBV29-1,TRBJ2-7,CSVDRGVGGEQYF